This T cell receptor (beta chain) was sequenced for a study of PD-1 blockade in classical Hodgkin lymphoma. At the level of the study: Treatment was intravenous nivolumab, 3 mg/kg every 2 weeks, until progression.

Germline V CDR1 and CDR2: SGHAT, FQNNGV. The CDR3 length is 17 residues. Germline trimming cut 3 bases from V and 0 bases from J; bases unmatched to any gene: 7. The repertoire was sequenced with immunoSEQ multiplex PCR; TCRdb's copy has only in-frame clones and lacks some. This table has 25,000 to 30,000 clones, over 75% appearing once. Time point meaning: cycle 4 day 1 (C4D1), after five to seven weeks of nivolumab. Each patient experienced a relapse that followed autologous stem cell transplantation, and brentuximab vedotin exposure varied. The TCR originated in a human donor with classical Hodgkin lymphoma. This material consisted of peripheral blood mononuclear cells (PBMCs), taken before the fourth cycle of nivolumab. This chain joins TRBV11-2 and TRBJ2-7, with TRBD1 identical over 11 bases. CDR3 sequence (DNA): TGTGCCAGCAGCTTGGGGACAGGGGGTCAAAGCTCCTACGAGCAGTACTTC. This translates into CASSLGTGGQSSYEQYF.